The next 15 T cell receptor beta chains were all read from a single sample in a study of T cells in localized non-small cell lung cancer. Measured with immunoSEQ multiplex PCR; TCRdb has only the in-frame clones, and not every one. The sample records about 77,000 clones, approximately 90% being singletons. The sequences come from peripheral blood, collected before any cancer treatment. The receptors were sampled from a woman aged 35 to 75 with stage I squamous cell lung carcinoma.

The chain joins TRBV5-4 to TRBJ2-3, with D possibly TRBD2 on 5 matching bases. This CDR3 has 16 amino acids. Per the germline V gene, CDR1 is SGHNT and CDR2 is YYREEE (reference sequence). Trimming left V 0 bases short and J 2 bases short, with 13 bases between. CDR3 DNA sequence: TGTGCCAGCAGCTTGGGCCCTGTCGGGGACACAGATACGCAGTATTTT. Its translation: CASSLGPVGDTDTQYF.

The chain combines TRBV5-1 with TRBJ1-2; 8 positions agree with TRBD1. The germline V gene encodes CDR1 SGHRS and CDR2 YFSETQ. CDR3 size: 13 residues. After removal of 7 bases from V and 8 bases from J, the junction contained 10 bases not matched to a gene. CDR3 sequence: CASGSGQGTGYTF. The CDR3 DNA sequence: TGCGCCAGCGGCTCCGGACAGGGTACCGGCTACACCTTC. The whole variable domain, remainder taken from reference TRBV5-1 and TRBJ1-2, is KAGVTQTPRYLIKTRGQQVTLSCSPISGHRSVSWYQQTPGQGLQFLFEYFSETQRNKGNFPGRFSGRQFSNSRSEMNVSTLELGDSALYLCASGSGQGTGYTFGSGTRLTVV.

The chain uses TRBV30 and TRBJ2-3, with TRBD2 matching 9 bases. CDR3 length equals 14 residues. Germline V gene sequence: CDR1 GTSNPN, CDR2 SVGIG (reference sequence). V lost 6 bases and J lost 2; bases outside the gene matches: 6. The CDR3 protein is CACRASGVTDTQYF. The DNA of the CDR3 is TGTGCCTGCCGAGCTAGCGGGGTCACAGATACGCAGTATTTT.

The gene calls are TRBV7-3 and TRBJ1-2; TRBD1 might be the D (5 bases). This CDR3 region has 14 residues. Trimming took off 5 bases at V and 0 bases at J, with 10 bases between the two ends. Germline V gives CDR1 SGHTA, CDR2 FQGTGA. The CDR3: CASSTSGANYGYTF. The CDR3 DNA follows: TGTGCCAGCAGCACCTCGGGGGCTAACTATGGCTACACCTTC.

The chain carries TRBV5-6 and TRBJ1-1, with D possibly being TRBD1 (5 bases). CDR3 size: 16 residues. Trimming left V 4 bases short and J 0 bases short, with 16 bases between. Germline CDR1 is SGHDT and CDR2 is YYEEEE. CDR3 protein: CASSPTREALNTEAFF. As DNA, the CDR3 is TGTGCCAGCAGCCCCACCAGGGAGGCGCTGAACACTGAAGCTTTCTTT.

Concerning this clone itself: Mismatch with germline at one junction end may stem from a read error. The chain combines TRBV7-9 with TRBJ2-1; 9 bases agree with TRBD2. Per the germline V gene, CDR1 is SEHNR and CDR2 is FQNEAQ (reference sequence). This CDR3 contains 15 residues. The CDR3: CASSVAGVSYNEQFF. The CDR3 DNA reads TGTGCCAGCAGCGTAGCGGGGGTCTCCTACAATGAGCAGTTCTTC. Complete variable domain (other parts from reference TRBV7-9 and TRBJ2-1): DTGVSQNPRHKITKRGQNVTFRCDPISEHNRLYWYRQTLGQGPEFLTYFQNEAQLEKSRLLSDRFSAERPKGSFSTLEIQRTEQGDSAMYLCASSVAGVSYNEQFFGPGTRLTVL.

The V and J genes are TRBV2 and TRBJ1-5, with D possibly matching TRBD1 (5 bases). The V end lost 1 base, the J end lost 1 base, and 8 bases lay between the germline ends. CDR1 and CDR2 (germline): SNHLY, FYNNEI. This CDR3 comprises 15 residues. CDR3 DNA sequence: TGTGCCAGCAGTGAAGTGGGGGACAGCAATCAGCCCCAGCATTTT. Protein product: CASSEVGDSNQPQHF.

This clone was recorded a few times. Other DNA sequences from this sample encode an identical CDR3 as well. The chain employs TRBV30 and TRBJ1-5, with 8 bases fitting TRBD1. The V segment lost 2 bases and the J segment 6 bases; nucleotides outside the gene matches: 6. The CDR3 sequence is 14 residues long. The germline V gene encodes CDR1 GTSNPN and CDR2 SVGIG (reference sequence). CDR3 nucleotide sequence: TGTGCCTGGAGTCCTGGGACAGGTAGTCAGCCCCAGCATTTT. Residues: CAWSPGTGSQPQHF.

This chain joins TRBV27 and TRBJ2-7; tentatively, D is TRBD1 (7 bases). Trimming stripped 6 bases from V and 2 bases from J, with 17 bases between. The CDR3 extends over 15 amino acids. In germline, CDR1 is MNHEY, CDR2 SMNVEV (reference sequence). The CDR3 here is CASSGGDRGTYEQYF. As DNA, the CDR3 is TGTGCCAGCAGCGGAGGGGACAGAGGCACCTACGAGCAGTACTTC.

Worth noting for this clone: A read error may account for a junction end that differs from germline. This sequence joins TRBV6-5 and TRBJ2-7; the D gene is possibly TRBD2 (6 bases). Germline-derived CDR1 and CDR2 are MNHEY and SVGAGI. CDR3 length equals 12 residues. CDR3 region: CASRGLSSEQYF. The CDR3 region has the DNA TGTGCCAGCAGGGGACTCTCCTCCGAGCAGTACTTC.

In its sample, this clone was seen a few times. The V and J genes are TRBV7-9 and TRBJ1-2, with D hard to call. V shed 5 bases and J shed 4 bases, with 11 bases lying between them. The CDR3 spans 13 residues. Germline V lookup: CDR1 SEHNR, CDR2 FQNEAQ (reference sequence). CDR3 coding DNA: TGTGCCAGCAGCCCCTTGGACTTCTATGGCTACACCTTC. Translating it yields CASSPLDFYGYTF.

This clone occurred once. The chain has TRBV7-3 and TRBJ1-2; perhaps TRBD1 as D (6 bases). Trimming shortened V by 5 bases and J by 5 bases, and 21 bases separated the two germline ends. CDR1 is SGHTA, CDR2 FQGTGA, per germline. The length of the CDR3 is 16 residues. CDR3 region: CASSPLLSGATYGYTF. Here the CDR3 DNA reads TGTGCCAGCAGCCCCCTACTGTCGGGGGCTACGTATGGCTACACCTTC.

The chain joins TRBV4-1 to TRBJ2-4; 7 nucleotides align to TRBD1. The ends lost 1 base at V and 9 bases at J; junction bases unmatched: 6. From germline, CDR1 is MGHRA and CDR2 YSYEKL. This CDR3 spans 14 amino acids. The CDR3 protein is CASSQGQGMSIQYF. CDR3 nucleotides: TGCGCCAGCAGCCAAGGACAGGGAATGAGCATTCAGTACTTC.

The J gene is TRBJ1-2, the V gene TRBV19; tentative D call: TRBD1 (5 bases). Germline V CDR1 and CDR2: LNHDA, SQIVND (reference sequence). V lost 1 base to trimming and J lost 4 bases, with 7 bases between them. The CDR3 consists of 13 residues. This CDR3 reads CASSIGQTYGYTF. CDR3 bases: TGTGCCAGTAGTATAGGACAGACCTATGGCTACACCTTC.

This sequence joins TRBV11-3 and TRBJ2-3; D uncertain. This CDR3 comprises 17 residues. V dropped 1 base and J dropped 4 bases, with 18 bases sitting between them. Germline V gene sequence: CDR1 SGHNT, CDR2 YENEEA. CDR3 loop: CASSLGANSEGSDTQYF. The CDR3 nucleotides are TGTGCCAGCAGCTTAGGGGCGAACTCTGAAGGATCAGATACGCAGTATTTT.